The 13 T cell receptor beta chains below were found in one sample sequenced in a study of a mutant IDH1 vaccine in newly diagnosed glioma. Profiled with immunoSEQ multiplex PCR; TCRdb holds only in-frame clones, not every one. Among tens of thousands of clones, roughly 78% were seen once, and the ten largest hold roughly a quarter. The time point here: week 11, during vaccination. Topical imiquimod was applied with each vaccine dose, which held 300 ug of mutant IDH1 20-mer peptide. These receptors are not linked to any known antigen. Sequencing was performed on PBMCs, taken from a glioma patient whose treatment included an IDH1 peptide vaccine. Source of these receptors: a man aged 25-45 years with glioma.

The rearrangement links TRBV5-1 to TRBJ2-1; 12 nucleotides line up with TRBD2. This CDR3 is built from 15 residues. Losses at the gene ends were 5 bases for V and 3 bases for J; bases not matched to a gene: 3. Germline values: CDR1 SGHRS, CDR2 YFSETQ. This CDR3 is CASRLTSGSYNEQFF. The CDR3 nucleotides read TGCGCCAGCAGATTGACTAGCGGGAGCTACAATGAGCAGTTCTTC.

V gene TRBV5-1 combines with J gene TRBJ2-7, with 12 bases identical to TRBD1. The V and J ends lost 6 bases and 7 bases, in that order; junction bases with no gene match: 8. Germline values: CDR1 SGHRS, CDR2 YFSETQ. The CDR3 is 14 amino acids. CDR3 sequence: CASNSGTGGWEQYF. DNA for the CDR3: TGCGCCAGCAACTCCGGGACAGGGGGCTGGGAGCAGTACTTC.

This chain connects TRBV5-4 to TRBJ2-3, with 9 bases lining up with TRBD2. CDR3 size: 16 residues. Germline lookup yields CDR1 SGHNT and CDR2 YYREEE (reference sequence). With V trimmed by 3 bases and J by 3 bases, 8 bases remained unmatched. The CDR3 protein is CASSSLAGEETDTQYF. CDR3 coding DNA: TGTGCCAGCAGCTCTTTAGCGGGAGAAGAGACAGATACGCAGTATTTT. Drawing the rest from reference TRBV5-4 and TRBJ2-3, the complete variable domain is ETGVTQSPTHLIKTRGQQVTLRCSSQSGHNTVSWYQQALGQGPQFIFQYYREEENGRGNFPPRFSGLQFPNYSSELNVNALELDDSALYLCASSSLAGEETDTQYFGPGTRLTVL.

This clone has only one observation. The V call is TRBV7-8, the J call TRBJ2-5; D is undetermined. V dropped 1 base and J dropped 2 bases, with 8 bases sitting between them. CDR3 length: 14 amino acids. CDR1 and CDR2 (germline): SGHVS, FQNEAQ. In DNA, the CDR3 is TGTGCCAGCAGCTTAGATGATAGTCAAGAGACCCAGTACTTC. This translates into CASSLDDSQETQYF.

The J gene is TRBJ1-2, the V gene TRBV30, with D possibly matching TRBD1 (5 bases). This CDR3 is 14 amino acids long. The V end was cut by 2 bases, the J end by 7 bases, with 17 bases between. Germline assignment: CDR1 GTSNPN and CDR2 SVGIG (reference sequence). Here the CDR3 reads CAWSRGRDVAGYTF. The CDR3 DNA reads as TGTGCCTGGAGTCGGGGCAGGGACGTGGCTGGCTACACCTTC.

J is TRBJ2-3 and V is TRBV27; TRBD1 matches at 11 bases. From germline, CDR1 is MNHEY and CDR2 SMNVEV (reference sequence). V lost 7 bases, J lost 5 bases, and 8 bases stayed unmatched. The CDR3 spans 15 residues. The CDR3 reads CASNPGQGEQDTQYF. CDR3 sequence (DNA): TGTGCCAGCAACCCGGGACAGGGGGAACAAGATACGCAGTATTTT.

The chain employs TRBV30 and TRBJ1-5, with 10 nucleotides matching TRBD1. Germline V gene sequence: CDR1 GTSNPN, CDR2 SVGIG (reference sequence). The CDR3 totals 16 residues. After removal of 0 bases from V and 6 bases from J, the junction contained 8 bases not matched to a gene. The CDR3 sequence: CAWSVRQGAISQPQHF. CDR3 bases: TGTGCCTGGAGTGTCAGACAGGGGGCGATCAGTCAGCCCCAGCATTTT.

CDR3 coding DNA: TGTGCCAGCAGTTATCGGGAGACCCAGTACTTC. Protein: CASSYRETQYF. This chain links TRBV6-5 with TRBJ2-5; D is uncertain. This CDR3 comprises 11 residues. Germline V gene sequence: CDR1 MNHEY, CDR2 SVGAGI. V lost 3 bases and J lost 5, with 4 bases in between.

The rearrangement joins TRBV5-1 to TRBJ2-5; D call uncertain. Between the trimmed V and J ends, which lost 4 bases and 2 bases, there was a span of 9 bases. The CDR3 has 13 residues. Germline V gives CDR1 SGHRS, CDR2 YFSETQ. CDR3 in DNA: TGCGCCAGCAGCGAAAACAGTCAAGAGACCCAGTACTTC. It encodes CASSENSQETQYF.

The chain carries TRBV6-1 and TRBJ2-2, with 9 nucleotides matching TRBD1. J gave up 1 base and V 6 bases, and 3 bases lay outside the gene matches. The length of the CDR3 is 15 residues. Germline CDR1 MNHNS, CDR2 SASEGT. CDR3 sequence reads: CASRGQGLNTGELFF. CDR3 bases: TGTGCCAGCAGGGGACAGGGACTGAACACCGGGGAGCTGTTTTTT.

The chain combines TRBV2 with TRBJ1-5; D uncertain. V shed 6 bases and J shed 6 bases, with 12 bases lying between them. The CDR3 sequence is 13 residues long. The germline V gene has CDR1 SNHLY and CDR2 FYNNEI. The CDR3 is CASSLLKVQPQHF. In DNA form, the CDR3 reads TGTGCCAGCAGCCTACTTAAAGTTCAGCCCCAGCATTTT.

The chain carries TRBV27 and TRBJ2-6; 11 nucleotides align to TRBD2. The V segment lost 4 bases and the J segment 4 bases; nucleotides outside the gene matches: 6. The germline V gene encodes CDR1 MNHEY and CDR2 SMNVEV (reference sequence). The CDR3 length is 17 residues. The CDR3 coding sequence is TGTGCCAGCAGTTGGGGACTAGCGGACAGCGGGGCCAACGTCCTGACTTTC. Encoded protein: CASSWGLADSGANVLTF.

This rearrangement joins TRBV30 to TRBJ2-3; D is unclear. The CDR3 runs 16 residues. Germline CDR1 reads GTSNPN; CDR2 reads SVGIG (reference sequence). V shed 2 bases and J shed 1 base, with 16 bases lying between them. Here the CDR3 DNA reads TGTGCCTGGAGTAACGCCGACCGGGTTCGCACAGATACGCAGTATTTT. This translates into CAWSNADRVRTDTQYF.